Listed below are T cell receptor beta chains from one sample, sequenced in a study of CD8 T cells in Susac syndrome. TCRdb re-analysed the immunoSEQ multiplex PCR reads in MiXCR, keeping a single row per CDR3 protein. The sample comprises 150,000 to 200,000 distinct CDR3 sequences, around 94% of which are singletons, and roughly 0.12% rests with the top ten. Source material: CD4+ T cells from PBMCs. All receptors derive from a human donor with Susac syndrome. Each CDR3 is given with its conserved first and last residue. The D gene is left open where the match is weak. Clone size is not always given. Where it is, it says once, few, many or a class for expanded clones.

>TRBJ1-5|TRBV3-1|NA|NA
TGTGCCAGCAGCCAATCTGACCGAGACAATCAGCCCCAGCATTTT
CASSQSDRDNQPQHF
>TRBJ2-7|TRBV15|NA|NA
TGTGCCACCAGCTCCCCGGGATTATCTACCTACGAGCAGTACTTC
CATSSPGLSTYEQYF
>TRBJ1-1|TRBV3-1|NA|NA
TGTGCCAGCAGCCAAAGAAGCAGAGAAGCTTTCTTT
CASSQRSREAFF
>TRBJ2-3|TRBV15|NA|NA
TGTGCCACCAGCAGAGATCTGGGGGAAACAGATACGCAGTATTTT
CATSRDLGETDTQYF
>TRBJ2-7|TRBV29-1|NA|NA
TGCAGCTTCGGGACCTCCGCGGGGAACGAGCAGTACTTC
CSFGTSAGNEQYF
>TRBJ1-3|TRBV4-3|NA|NA
TGCGCCAGCAGCCAAGCACCTTTCTCTGGAAACACCATATATTTT
CASSQAPFSGNTIYF
>TRBJ2-6|TRBV20-1|NA|NA
TGCAGTGCTAGGCCCCCCGGGGGCAGCGGGCCCTCTGGGGCCAACGTCCTGACTTTC
CSARPPGGSGPSGANVLTF
>TRBJ2-7|TRBV19|NA|NA
TGTGCCAGTAGCAAGGAGGGGTCTTTCAGCTCCTACGAGCAGTACTTC
CASSKEGSFSSYEQYF
>TRBJ2-1|TRBV7-3|NA|TRBD2
TGTGCCAGCAGCCCAACTAGCGCCTTGAGTGAGCAGTTCTTC
CASSPTSALSEQFF
>TRBJ2-1|TRBV15|NA|NA
TGTGCCACCAGCAGAGATCACCATGAGCAGTTCTTC
CATSRDHHEQFF
>TRBJ1-2|TRBV10-2|NA|TRBD1
TGCGCCACCGCGGGACAGCACATTAACTATGGCTACACCTTC
CATAGQHINYGYTF
>TRBJ2-6|TRBV12-3/TRBV12-4|NA|NA
TGTGCCAGCAGTTCTGAGAGGGGTGGTGGGGCCAACGTCCTGACTTTC
CASSSERGGGANVLTF
>TRBJ1-5|TRBV19|NA|TRBD1
TGTGCCAGTAGTGCCCAGACAGGGGGCGATCAGCCCCAGCATTTT
CASSAQTGGDQPQHF
>TRBJ2-1|TRBV20-1|NA|NA
TGCAGTGCTAGAGATAGACTGGGGGGGCAGTTCTTC
CSARDRLGGQFF
>TRBJ2-3|TRBV10-3|NA|NA
TGTGCCATCAGGTCAGACACAGATACGCAGTATTTT
CAIRSDTDTQYF
>TRBJ2-7|TRBV5-1|NA|NA
TGCGCCAGCAGCACGGACAGCTACGAGCAGTACTTC
CASSTDSYEQYF
>TRBJ2-1|TRBV18|NA|TRBD2
TGTGCCAGCTCCGGGACTAGCGGCCCCAATGAGCAGTTCTTC
CASSGTSGPNEQFF
>TRBJ2-3|TRBV7-2|once|NA
TGTGCCAGCAGCTCCCGGGACACGAGACGGCGGGCGCAGTATTTT
CASSSRDTRRRAQYF
>TRBJ1-2|TRBV6-2/TRBV6-3|NA|TRBD1
TGTGCCAGCCAGGACAGGATTTGGGGTGGCTACACCTTC
CASQDRIWGGYTF
>TRBJ1-4|TRBV19|NA|NA
TGTGCCAGTAGCAAACAGGGAGCCTACAATGAAAAACTGTTTTTT
CASSKQGAYNEKLFF
>TRBJ2-3|TRBV27|NA|NA
TGTGCCAGCAGTGACTATAAGAGTAGCACAGATACGCAGTATTTT
CASSDYKSSTDTQYF
>TRBJ2-1|TRBV5-6|once|NA
TGTGCCAGCAGCTTGGCAAGTGAGCAGTTCTTC
CASSLASEQFF
>TRBJ2-2|TRBV4-3|NA|NA
TGCGCCAGCAGCCTACGGGTTAACACCGGGGAGCTGTTTTTT
CASSLRVNTGELFF
>TRBJ1-1|TRBV30|NA|NA
TGTGCCTGGAGAGGAGGGGCCGACACTGAAGCTTTCTTT
CAWRGGADTEAFF
>TRBJ1-2|TRBV20-1|once|TRBD1
TGCAGTGCTAGCGAGACAGGGGGCAAAAATGGCTACACCTTC
CSASETGGKNGYTF
>TRBJ2-5|TRBV20-1|NA|TRBD2
TGCAGTGCTAGAGATAGCGGGAAGCACAAGGAGACCCAGTACTTC
CSARDSGKHKETQYF
>TRBJ2-5|TRBV2|NA|NA
TGTGCCAGCAGAGGCCAACTAGCAGGGACCCAGTACTTC
CASRGQLAGTQYF